This T cell receptor beta chain is from a study of T-cell memory formation after mild COVID-19. The CDR3 runs 13 residues. Trimming shortened V by 3 bases and J by 4 bases, and 12 bases separated the two germline ends. Germline V lookup: CDR1 DFQATT, CDR2 SNEGSKA (reference sequence). At least ten counts were recorded for this clonotype. One entry per CDR3 protein, called by TCRdb with MiXCR from the 5' RACE reads. Of about 27,000 distinct CDR3 sequences listed, less than 8% are singletons. The V call is TRBV20-1, the J call TRBJ1-1, with D perhaps TRBD1 (6 bases). The sequencing input was PBMCs or a T cell subset sorted from them (not recorded which). This clonotype was obtained from an adult woman who had mild COVID-19 (a few samples of this study predate the infection). Cell type and time point are not known. In DNA form, the CDR3 reads TGCAGTGCTAGGTCGGGGGCTGGCACTGAAGCTTTCTTT. It codes for CSARSGAGTEAFF.